A single sample gave rise to the 20 T cell receptor beta chains below, sequenced in a study of blood T cell repertoires in COVID-19. Clones were read by immunoSEQ multiplex PCR, and TCRdb kept only the in-frame ones, dropping some. There are about 210,000 clones in the sample; 80% to 90% occur only once, and just over 0.7% lies in the top ten. The sequencing input was peripheral blood. These TCRs come from a man between 40 and 49 years old with acute or convalescent COVID-19.

In its sample, this clone was seen once. Here the CDR3 DNA reads TGTGCCAGCAGTTTTACAGGGAGGAACACCGGGGAGCTGTTTTTT. The encoded protein is CASSFTGRNTGELFF. The gene calls are TRBV28 and TRBJ2-2; a possible D gene is TRBD1 (6 bases). Trimming cost V 3 bases and J 1 base, with 9 bases left between them. The CDR3 sequence is 15 residues long. The germline V gene encodes CDR1 MDHEN and CDR2 SYDVKM.

The rearrangement uses TRBV14 and TRBJ2-1, with TRBD1 matching 9 bases. This CDR3 region has 15 residues. CDR1 SGHDN and CDR2 FVKESK come from the germline V gene. Unmatched junction bases numbered 6, after V lost 4 bases and J lost 5 bases. The DNA for the CDR3 is TGTGCCAGCAGCCTCCCGGGACAGGGTGACAATGAGCAGTTCTTC. The encoded protein is CASSLPGQGDNEQFF. Combining the CDR3 with reference TRBV14 and TRBJ2-1 gives the whole variable domain EAGVTQFPSHSVIEKGQTVTLRCDPISGHDNLYWYRRVMGKEIKFLLHFVKESKQDESGMPNNRFLAERTGGTYSTLKVQPAELEDSGVYFCASSLPGQGDNEQFFGPGTRLTVL.

This clone was detected once. V usage is TRBV7-9 and J usage is TRBJ2-1, with D tentatively TRBD1 (5 bases). Germline CDR1 reads SEHNR; CDR2 reads FQNEAQ (reference sequence). V lost 5 bases, J lost 2 bases, and 16 bases lay in between. The CDR3 is 16 residues long. In DNA form, the CDR3 reads TGTGCCAGCAGCCCCAGCTGGCAGGGCCCCTACAATGAGCAGTTCTTC. It is translated as CASSPSWQGPYNEQFF.

The rearrangement joins TRBV7-9 to TRBJ1-1; TRBD1 is a possible D gene (6 bases). The CDR3 runs to 11 residues. Trimming shortened V by 3 bases and J by 8 bases, and 7 bases separated the two germline ends. The V gene's germline CDR1 is SEHNR and CDR2 FQNEAQ (reference sequence). CDR3 sequence reads: CASSFGTEAFF. The CDR3 coding sequence is TGTGCCAGCAGCTTCGGGACAGAAGCTTTCTTT.

CDR3 DNA sequence: TGTGCCAGCAGTGAACACCCGGACAGGGCCTACGAGCAGTACTTC. Its translation: CASSEHPDRAYEQYF. The V gene is TRBV6-1, the J gene TRBJ2-7, with 8 bases that match TRBD1. This CDR3 has 15 residues. V was pared by 2 bases and J by 2 bases, with 5 bases of the junction left unmatched. CDR1 is MNHNS and CDR2 is SASEGT in the germline V gene.

The chain carries TRBV19 and TRBJ2-1; 8 bases line up with TRBD2. Germline V gives CDR1 LNHDA, CDR2 SQIVND (reference sequence). V shed 1 base, J shed 10 bases, and the junction held 9 bases outside the gene matches. The CDR3 loop spans 15 amino acids. Here the CDR3 reads CASSIAAGGFGEQFF. The CDR3 nucleotides read TGTGCCAGTAGTATAGCGGCGGGAGGATTCGGGGAGCAGTTCTTC.

This clone has only one observation. The chain carries TRBV30 and TRBJ1-3, with TRBD1 as a possible D gene (5 bases). V lost 7 bases and J lost 4, with 26 bases in between. CDR3 length equals 17 residues. The germline gives CDR1 GTSNPN, CDR2 SVGIG (reference sequence). This CDR3 is CASSSRRQPSSGNTIYF. The CDR3 nucleotides are TGTGCCTCTTCCAGCCGAAGACAGCCCTCGAGCGGAAACACCATATATTTT.

This chain joins TRBV5-1 and TRBJ2-7; 8 bases align to TRBD2. The CDR3 loop spans 15 amino acids. The germline V gene encodes CDR1 SGHRS and CDR2 YFSETQ. V shed 3 bases and J 0 bases; nucleotides not matched to a gene: 5. The CDR3 DNA follows: TGCGCCAGCAGCTACGGGAGGGGGTACTCCTACGAGCAGTACTTC. It codes for CASSYGRGYSYEQYF.

The V call is TRBV19, the J call TRBJ2-3; TRBD2 might be the D (6 bases). This CDR3 has 16 amino acids. Trimming pared 5 bases from V and 0 bases from J, leaving 15 bases between. Germline V CDR1 and CDR2: LNHDA, SQIVND (reference sequence). Here the CDR3 reads CASSSGTGLSTDTQYF. For the CDR3, the DNA is TGTGCCAGTAGTTCCGGGACGGGACTCAGCACAGATACGCAGTATTTT.

V is TRBV7-9 and J is TRBJ1-1, with D unclear. There are 11 residues in the CDR3. Germline CDR1 SEHNR, CDR2 FQNEAQ (reference sequence). V was pared by 2 bases and J by 7 bases, with 5 bases between. The CDR3, as DNA: TGTGCCAGCAGCTTAACGGTTGAAGCTTTCTTT. It specifies CASSLTVEAFF.

The chain couples TRBV5-8 to TRBJ1-3; the D is unclear. The V gene's germline CDR1 is SGHTS and CDR2 YDEGEE. V was pared by 2 bases and J by 0 bases, with 6 bases between. The CDR3 has 14 residues. CDR3 sequence (DNA): TGTGCCAGCAGCTTTGGCCGCTCTGGAAACACCATATATTTT. Translated: CASSFGRSGNTIYF.

The chain combines TRBV11-3 with TRBJ2-1; perhaps TRBD1 as D (6 bases). This CDR3 spans 15 amino acids. Trimming took off 4 bases at V and 1 base at J, with 11 bases between the two ends. Per germline, CDR1 SGHNT and CDR2 YENEEA. CDR3 DNA sequence: TGTGCCAGCAGCTCCCAGGGGAGATCCTACAATGAGCAGTTCTTC. Translated, it gives CASSSQGRSYNEQFF.

The chain joins TRBV27 to TRBJ2-3; D is perhaps TRBD2 (5 bases). Trimming left V 3 bases short and J 5 bases short, with 18 bases between. The CDR3 covers 16 residues. The germline V gene has CDR1 MNHEY and CDR2 SMNVEV (reference sequence). The CDR3 DNA reads as TGTGCCAGCAGTTTTGCCCCCCTTGCCCGGGGAGATACGCAGTATTTT. This gives the protein CASSFAPLARGDTQYF.

This CDR3 is CASSLSGGNEKLFF. The CDR3 DNA reads TGCGCCAGCAGCTTGAGCGGTGGTAATGAAAAACTGTTTTTT. The chain recombines TRBV5-1 with TRBJ1-4; D not certain. Germline values: CDR1 SGHRS, CDR2 YFSETQ. The V end was cut by 1 base, the J end by 4 bases, with 8 bases between. The length of the CDR3 is 14 residues.

The rearrangement joins TRBV14 to TRBJ1-4; D not certain. Germline V gene lookup returns CDR1 SGHDN and CDR2 FVKESK. V was trimmed by 0 bases and J by 7 bases, leaving 6 bases between them. CDR3 length equals 13 residues. This CDR3 is CASSQDLGEKLFF. In nucleotides, the CDR3 is TGTGCCAGCAGCCAAGATCTAGGTGAAAAACTGTTTTTT.

The chain links TRBV6-1 to TRBJ1-1, with D tentatively TRBD1 (5 bases). This CDR3 has 15 residues. Germline V CDR1 and CDR2: MNHNS, SASEGT. Trimming removed 0 bases from V and 1 base from J, with 9 bases in between. CDR3 nucleotide sequence: TGTGCCAGCAGTGAAGCAAACAGGCCGAACACTGAAGCTTTCTTT. Translating gives CASSEANRPNTEAFF.

The gene calls are TRBV4-1 and TRBJ2-3; 7 bases map to TRBD1. V gave up 8 bases and J gave up 4 bases; unmatched junction bases: 3. In germline, CDR1 is MGHRA, CDR2 YSYEKL. This CDR3 region has 12 residues. The CDR3 DNA follows: TGCGCCAGCGGGACAGTGGCAGATACGCAGTATTTT. Its protein product is CASGTVADTQYF.

The chain uses TRBV5-1 and TRBJ2-1; maybe TRBD2 (5 bases). Germline CDR1 and CDR2: SGHRS and YFSETQ. The CDR3 is 13 amino acids. Trimming left V 1 base short and J 5 bases short, with 7 bases between. CDR3 bases: TGCGCCAGCAGCTTGACTAGTGACAATGAGCAGTTCTTC. Residues: CASSLTSDNEQFF.

This clone showed up just once. V is TRBV28 and J is TRBJ1-1; D is uncertain. The V and J ends lost 0 bases and 11 bases respectively, with 10 bases between them. CDR3 length: 12 residues. Per germline, CDR1 MDHEN and CDR2 SYDVKM. The CDR3 protein is CASSLWAWQAFF. In DNA form, the CDR3 reads TGTGCCAGCAGTTTATGGGCATGGCAGGCTTTCTTT.

The chain links TRBV11-3 to TRBJ1-1, with D possibly being TRBD1 (6 bases). CDR3 length: 14 residues. V gave up 6 bases and J gave up 2 bases, with 13 bases separating them. CDR1 and CDR2 from the germline V gene are SGHNT and YENEEA. The CDR3 coding sequence is TGTGCCAGCAGTCTACAGGGACATAACACTGAAGCTTTCTTT. Translation gives CASSLQGHNTEAFF.